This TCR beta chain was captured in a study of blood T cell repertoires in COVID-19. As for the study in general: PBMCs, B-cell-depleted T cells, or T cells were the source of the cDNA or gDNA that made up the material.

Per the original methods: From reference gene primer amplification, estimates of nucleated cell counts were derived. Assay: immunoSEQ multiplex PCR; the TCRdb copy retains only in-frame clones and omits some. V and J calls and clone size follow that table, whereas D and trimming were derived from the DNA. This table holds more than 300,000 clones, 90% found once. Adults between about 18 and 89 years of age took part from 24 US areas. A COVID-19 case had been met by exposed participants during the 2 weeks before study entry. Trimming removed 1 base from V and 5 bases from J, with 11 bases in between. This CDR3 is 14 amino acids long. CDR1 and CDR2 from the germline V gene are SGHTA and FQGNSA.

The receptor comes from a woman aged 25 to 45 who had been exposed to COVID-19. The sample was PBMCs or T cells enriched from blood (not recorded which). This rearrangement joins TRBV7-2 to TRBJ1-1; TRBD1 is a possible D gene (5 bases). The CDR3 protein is CASSLVPGETEAFF. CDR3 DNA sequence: TGTGCCAGCAGCTTAGTACCGGGGGAGACTGAAGCTTTCTTT.